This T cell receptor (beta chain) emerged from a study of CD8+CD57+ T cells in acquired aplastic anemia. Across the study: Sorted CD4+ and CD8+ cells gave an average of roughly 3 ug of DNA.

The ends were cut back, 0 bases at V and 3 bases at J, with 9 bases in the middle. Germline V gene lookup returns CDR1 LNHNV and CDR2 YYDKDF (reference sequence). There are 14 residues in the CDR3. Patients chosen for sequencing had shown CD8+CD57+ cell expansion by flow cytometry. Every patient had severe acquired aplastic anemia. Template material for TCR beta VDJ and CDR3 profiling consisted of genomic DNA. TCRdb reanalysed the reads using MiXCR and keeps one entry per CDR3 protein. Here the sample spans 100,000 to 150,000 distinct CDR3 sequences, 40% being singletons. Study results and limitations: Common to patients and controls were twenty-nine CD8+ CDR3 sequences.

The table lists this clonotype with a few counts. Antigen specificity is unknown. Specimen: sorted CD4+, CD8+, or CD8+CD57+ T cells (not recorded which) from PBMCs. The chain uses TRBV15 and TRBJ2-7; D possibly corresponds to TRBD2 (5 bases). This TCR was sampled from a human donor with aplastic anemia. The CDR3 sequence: CATSRDEGNYEQYF. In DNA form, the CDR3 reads TGTGCCACCAGCAGAGATGAGGGAAACTACGAGCAGTACTTC.